The subject of this entry is one T cell receptor beta chain. Its antigen remains unknown. CDR1 and CDR2 from the germline V gene are MNHEY and SVGAGI. The CDR3 spans 15 residues. Between the trimmed V and J ends, which lost 5 bases and 2 bases, there was a span of 15 bases. This sample was included in a study of cytomegalovirus exposure and HLA in healthy donors. With 60 Vbeta and 13 Jbeta primers, the PCR was carried out. As processed by the authors: Unique TCR beta chains numbered approximately 80 million in a later analysis, with roughly 10 million shared. The method was immunoSEQ multiplex PCR; TCRdb's version includes in-frame clones alone and lacks a portion of them. V and J calls and clone size are as listed in that table; D and trimming were resolved from the DNA. The sample has approximately 220,000 clones, approximately 80% seen once. Regarding the study as a whole: Across donors, presence/absence analyses took sequencing depth to be roughly uniform. In a later analysis, TCR beta V- and J-gene trimming was associated with a missense DCLRE1C variant.

The chain uses TRBV6-5 and TRBJ1-2; no firm D call. The sequencing sample was made of PBMCs. The TCR originated in a boy between 2 and 10 years old in good health and CMV-seronegative. CDR3 sequence: CASSQASAGNYGYTF. Here the CDR3 DNA reads TGTGCCAGCAGTCAGGCCTCGGCGGGCAACTATGGCTACACCTTC.